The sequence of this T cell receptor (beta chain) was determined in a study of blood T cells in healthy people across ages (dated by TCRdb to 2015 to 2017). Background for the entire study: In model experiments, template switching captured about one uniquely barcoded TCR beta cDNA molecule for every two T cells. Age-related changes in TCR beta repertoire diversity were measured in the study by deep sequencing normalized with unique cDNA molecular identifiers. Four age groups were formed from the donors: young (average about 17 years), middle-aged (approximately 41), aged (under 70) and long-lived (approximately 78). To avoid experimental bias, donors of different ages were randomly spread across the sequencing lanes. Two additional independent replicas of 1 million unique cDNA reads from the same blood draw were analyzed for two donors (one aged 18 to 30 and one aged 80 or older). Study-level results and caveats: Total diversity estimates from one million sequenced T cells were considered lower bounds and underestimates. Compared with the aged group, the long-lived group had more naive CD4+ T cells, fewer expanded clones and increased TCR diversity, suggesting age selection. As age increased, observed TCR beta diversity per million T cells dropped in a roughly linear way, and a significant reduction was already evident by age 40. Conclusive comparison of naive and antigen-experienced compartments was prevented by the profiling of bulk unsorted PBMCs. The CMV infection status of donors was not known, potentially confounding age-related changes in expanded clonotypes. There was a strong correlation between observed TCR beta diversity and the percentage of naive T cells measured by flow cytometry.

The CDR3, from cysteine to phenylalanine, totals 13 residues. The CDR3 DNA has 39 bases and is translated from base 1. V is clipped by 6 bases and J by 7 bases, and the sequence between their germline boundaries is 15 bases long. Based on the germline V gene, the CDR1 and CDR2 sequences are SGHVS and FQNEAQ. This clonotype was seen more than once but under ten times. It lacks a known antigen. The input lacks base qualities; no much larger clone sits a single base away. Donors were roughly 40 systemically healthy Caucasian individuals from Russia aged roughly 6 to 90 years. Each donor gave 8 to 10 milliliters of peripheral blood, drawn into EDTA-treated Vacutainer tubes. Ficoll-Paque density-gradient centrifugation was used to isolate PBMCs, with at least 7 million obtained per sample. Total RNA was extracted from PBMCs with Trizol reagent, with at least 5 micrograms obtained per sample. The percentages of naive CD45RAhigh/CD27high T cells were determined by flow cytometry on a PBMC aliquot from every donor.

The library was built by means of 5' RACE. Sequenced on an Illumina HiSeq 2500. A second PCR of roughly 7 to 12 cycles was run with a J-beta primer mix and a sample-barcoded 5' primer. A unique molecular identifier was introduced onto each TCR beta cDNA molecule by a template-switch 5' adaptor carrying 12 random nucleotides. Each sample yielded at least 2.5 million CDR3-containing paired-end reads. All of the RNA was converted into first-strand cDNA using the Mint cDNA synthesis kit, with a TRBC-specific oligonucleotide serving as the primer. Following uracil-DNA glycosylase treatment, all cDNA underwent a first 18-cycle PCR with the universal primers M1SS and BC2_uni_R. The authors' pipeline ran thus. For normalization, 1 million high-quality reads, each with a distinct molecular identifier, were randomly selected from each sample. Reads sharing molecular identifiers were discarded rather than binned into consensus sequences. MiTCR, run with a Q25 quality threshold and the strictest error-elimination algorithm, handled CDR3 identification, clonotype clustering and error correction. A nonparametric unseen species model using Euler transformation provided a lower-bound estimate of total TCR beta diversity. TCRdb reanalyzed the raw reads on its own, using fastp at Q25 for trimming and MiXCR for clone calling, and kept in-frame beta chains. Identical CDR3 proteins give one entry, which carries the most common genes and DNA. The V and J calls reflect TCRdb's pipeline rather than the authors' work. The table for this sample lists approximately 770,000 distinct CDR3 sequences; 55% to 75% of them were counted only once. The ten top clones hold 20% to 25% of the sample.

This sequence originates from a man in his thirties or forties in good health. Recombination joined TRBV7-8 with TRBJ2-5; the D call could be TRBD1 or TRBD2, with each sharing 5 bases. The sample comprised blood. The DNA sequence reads TGTGCCAGCAGTAAACAAGGGGAGCGGACCCAGTACTTC. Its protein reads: CASSKQGERTQYF.